This T cell receptor (beta chain) originates from a study of Ad26.COV2.S vaccination and SARS-CoV-2 variants. Overall study: Doses of Ad26.COV2.S were injected into muscle once or twice, 56 days apart.

Remarks on this clone: Its specificity is not known.

Treatment described: roughly 20 received Ad26.COV2.S at low or high dose, single or two shots; about 5 received placebo; per-sample allocation not given. The samples date from day 63 after the first vaccine or placebo injection. Boston supplied an adult donor aged 18-55 years. This vaccine is an Ad26 vector that expresses the Wuhan-strain SARS-CoV-2 spike. TCRdb's copy holds only in-frame clones and misses some; the assay was immunoSEQ multiplex PCR. The sample has around 250,000 clones, roughly nine tenths seen once; the top ten hold under 3%. Findings of the study overall: Vaccinees displayed broader spike-specific TCR repertoires than placebo recipients.

The CDR3 is made up of 16 amino acids. Per germline, CDR1 LGHNA and CDR2 YSLEER. The V gene lost 0 bases and the J gene lost 2 bases, with 12 bases spanning the gap. The chain has TRBV4-3 and TRBJ2-3; TRBD2 might be the D (6 bases). This TCR was sampled from a person between 18 and 59 years old who received the Ad26.COV2.S COVID-19 vaccine or a placebo. Sample: peripheral blood, taken in a trial of Ad26.COV2.S vaccine versus placebo. The CDR3 is CASSQDLLADTDTQYF. CDR3 nucleotide sequence: TGCGCCAGCAGCCAAGATCTTTTAGCGGACACAGATACGCAGTATTTT.